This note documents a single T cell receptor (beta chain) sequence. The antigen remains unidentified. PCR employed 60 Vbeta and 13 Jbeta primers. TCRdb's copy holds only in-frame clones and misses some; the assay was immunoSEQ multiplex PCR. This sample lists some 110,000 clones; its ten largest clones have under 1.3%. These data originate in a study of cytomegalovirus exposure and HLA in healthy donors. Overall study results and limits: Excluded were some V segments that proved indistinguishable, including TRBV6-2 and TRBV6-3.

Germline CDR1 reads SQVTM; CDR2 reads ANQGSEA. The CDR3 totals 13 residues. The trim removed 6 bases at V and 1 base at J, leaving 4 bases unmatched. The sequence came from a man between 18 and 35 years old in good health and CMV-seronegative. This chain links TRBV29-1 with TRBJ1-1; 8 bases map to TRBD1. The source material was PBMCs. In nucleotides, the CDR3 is TGCAGCGTCCAGGGGACAGGGAACACTGAAGCTTTCTTT. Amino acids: CSVQGTGNTEAFF.